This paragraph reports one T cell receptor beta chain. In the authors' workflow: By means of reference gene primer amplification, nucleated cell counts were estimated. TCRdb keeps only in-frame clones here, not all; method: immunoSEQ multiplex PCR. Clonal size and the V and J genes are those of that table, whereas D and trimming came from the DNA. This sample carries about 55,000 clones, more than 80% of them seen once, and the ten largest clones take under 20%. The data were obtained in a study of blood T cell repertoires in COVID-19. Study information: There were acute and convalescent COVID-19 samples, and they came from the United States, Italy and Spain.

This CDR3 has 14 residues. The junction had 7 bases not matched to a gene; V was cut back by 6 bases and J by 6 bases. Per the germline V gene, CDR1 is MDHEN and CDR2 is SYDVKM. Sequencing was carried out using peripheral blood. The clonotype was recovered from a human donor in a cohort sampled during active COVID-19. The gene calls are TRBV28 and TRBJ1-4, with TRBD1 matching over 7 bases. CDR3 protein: CASSSGQMDEKLFF. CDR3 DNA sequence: TGTGCCAGCAGCTCGGGACAGATGGATGAAAAACTGTTTTTT.